Listed below are T cell receptor beta chains from one sample, sequenced in a study of T cells in Graves' hyperthyroidism and ophthalmopathy. TCRdb independently ran MiXCR on the multiplex PCR reads; one entry per CDR3 protein. The repertoire includes about 690,000 distinct CDR3 sequences, 17% of them detected once, and 15% to 18% sits in the top ten. The specimen was blood. The receptors come from a man aged 50 to 59 with Graves' hyperthyroidism. CDR3s include the opening cysteine and the closing phenylalanine or tryptophan. A D gene is named only where the DNA matches it firmly. Clone size, where shown, is once, few, many, or a class for clones that have expanded.

>TRBV11-2|.|TRBJ2-2|many
TGTGCCAGCAGTATGGCCTCAGGGAGGTGGCACACCGGGGAGCTGTTTTTT
CASSMASGRWHTGELFF
>TRBV12-3/TRBV12-4|.|TRBJ2-2|many
TGTGCCAGCAGGATGCAGGAGAACACCGGGGAGCTGTTTTTT
CASRMQENTGELFF
>TRBV28|.|TRBJ2-7|few
TGTGCCAGCAGTCCCAGTAAGGTTCAAACCGAGCAGTACTTC
CASSPSKVQTEQYF
>TRBV20-1|.|TRBJ2-5|many
TGCAGTGCTAGAGATGGGCGGAGGGCAGGAGAGACCCAGTACTTC
CSARDGRRAGETQYF
>TRBV6-2/TRBV6-3|.|TRBJ2-5|few
TGTGCCAGCAGTTACTCTGGACTTACCTACCAAGAGACCCAGTACTTC
CASSYSGLTYQETQYF
>TRBV28|TRBD1|TRBJ1-5|many
TGTGCCAGCAGTTTACCGACAGGGGGTCAGCCCCAGCATTTT
CASSLPTGGQPQHF
>TRBV10-2|TRBD2|TRBJ2-7|few
TGCGCCAGCAGTGGGTTTAGCGGGAGTGGGTCCTACGAGCAGTACTTC
CASSGFSGSGSYEQYF
>TRBV2|.|TRBJ1-5|many
TGTGCCAGCAGGAGGGACGAGGGGAGCAATCAGCCCCAGCATTTT
CASRRDEGSNQPQHF
>TRBV20-1|.|TRBJ1-5|many
TGCAGTGCTAGAGATTTTGGGCGACAGCCCCAGCATTTT
CSARDFGRQPQHF
>TRBV7-3|TRBD1|TRBJ2-7|many
TGTGCCAGCAGCCCAACAGGGGACCCTTACGAGCAGTACTTC
CASSPTGDPYEQYF
>TRBV28|.|TRBJ2-1|.
TGTGCCAGCGGAAGTAGGGATGAGCAGTTCTTC
CASGSRDEQFF
>TRBV5-1|.|TRBJ1-4|many
TGCGCCAGCAGCTTGGGCATTTCAACTAATGAAAAACTGTTTTTT
CASSLGISTNEKLFF
>TRBV28|.|TRBJ1-4|.
TGTGCCAGCAGTCAGGACAGTTCGGGTGAAAAACTGTTTTTT
CASSQDSSGEKLFF
>TRBV12-3/TRBV12-4|TRBD1|TRBJ2-7|many
TGTGCCAGCACCGGGACAGGCCTCTCCTACGAGCAGTACTTC
CASTGTGLSYEQYF
>TRBV27|.|TRBJ2-5|many
TGTGCCAGCAGTTTTATCGGCGGTAGTGAGACCCAGTACTTC
CASSFIGGSETQYF
>TRBV28|.|TRBJ2-5|few
TGTGCCAGCAGTTTCTGGGGACGCGAGACCCAGTACTTC
CASSFWGRETQYF
>TRBV30|.|TRBJ1-4|many
TGTGCCTGGAGCACCGGGGCGGGAAAACTGTTTTTT
CAWSTGAGKLFF
>TRBV15|TRBD2|TRBJ2-3|.
TGTGCCACCAGCACCCGACTAGCGGGAGCCCCAGATACGCAGTATTTT
CATSTRLAGAPDTQYF
>TRBV7-2|TRBD2|TRBJ2-7|many
TGTGCCAGCAGCTTAGCGCGACTAGCGGGAGACTCCTACGAGCAGTACTTC
CASSLARLAGDSYEQYF
>TRBV20-1|.|TRBJ1-2|once
TGCAGTGCTACAGCAAACTATGGCTACACCTTC
CSATANYGYTF
>TRBV12-3/TRBV12-4|TRBD1|TRBJ1-2|.
TGTGCCAGCACGAGGACAGGGAGCGGCTACACCTTC
CASTRTGSGYTF
>TRBV29-1|.|TRBJ2-7|few
TGCAGCGTCCCACGCCAAGGGTTTCCCTACGAGCAGTACTTC
CSVPRQGFPYEQYF
>TRBV5-1|TRBD1|TRBJ1-2|few
TGCGCCAGCAGCTGGGGACAGGAACCCTATGGCTACACCTTC
CASSWGQEPYGYTF
>TRBV6-2/TRBV6-3|.|TRBJ1-1|many
TGTGCCAGCAGTTACTCGGGAGGGGTCGACACTGAAGCTTTCTTT
CASSYSGGVDTEAFF
>TRBV28|TRBD2|TRBJ2-5|.
TGTGCCAGCACCGCGGGGACTAGCGGGAAGGAGACCCAGTACTTC
CASTAGTSGKETQYF
>TRBV5-1|TRBD1|TRBJ1-1|once
TGCGCCAGCAGCTTGGAGCAGGGGGTGTCAAGAACTGAAGCTTTCTTT
CASSLEQGVSRTEAFF
>TRBV12-3/TRBV12-4|.|TRBJ1-6|.
TGTGCCAGCACGAGCAAAGACAGCAATAGGGCACCCCTCCACTTT
CASTSKDSNRAPLHF
>TRBV7-3|.|TRBJ2-1|many
TGTGCCAGCAGCTTAACAGGATTAGTCCATGAGCAGTTCTTC
CASSLTGLVHEQFF
>TRBV10-3|.|TRBJ1-1|few
TGTGCCATCAGTGTCGGGGAACAGGTTGAAGCTTTCTTT
CAISVGEQVEAFF
>TRBV10-3|TRBD2|TRBJ2-1|once
TGTGCCATCAGTGAGTCTCGGACTAGCGGGGCAAATGAGCAGTTCTTC
CAISESRTSGANEQFF
>TRBV5-1|.|TRBJ2-3|many
TGCGCCAGCAGCTTGGTTCCGGATACAGATACGCAGTATTTT
CASSLVPDTDTQYF
>TRBV2|TRBD1|TRBJ1-2|many
TGTGCCAGCAGTGACGCGGGGCGGACAGGGGGTGGCTACACCTTC
CASSDAGRTGGGYTF
>TRBV28|.|TRBJ1-4|many
TGTGCCAGCTGGCGGGTGCCCGAAGAAAAACTGTTTTTT
CASWRVPEEKLFF
>TRBV28|.|TRBJ1-2|many
TGTGCCAGCAGTTTTAGCGCGGGGGAGATCGATTTAGGTGGCTACACCTTC
CASSFSAGEIDLGGYTF
>TRBV11-1|.|TRBJ2-7|many
TGTGCCAGCAGCTTAGGTCCTGGGGGGTACGCCTACGAGCAGTACTTC
CASSLGPGGYAYEQYF
>TRBV28|TRBD1|TRBJ2-7|.
TGCGCCAGCAGCCCCGGGGACAGGGGGTATAGGGAGCAGTACTTC
CASSPGDRGYREQYF
>TRBV6-5|.|TRBJ1-5|many
TGTGCCAGCAGTTACTCGATTGGTCAGAACAATCAGCCCCAGCATTTT
CASSYSIGQNNQPQHF
>TRBV7-2|.|TRBJ2-5|.
TGTGCCAGCAGCTTATTCAAAACCCGGGAGACCCAGTACTTC
CASSLFKTRETQYF
>TRBV5-1|TRBD1|TRBJ2-7|many
TGCGCCAGCAGCTTGATGGGACAGGGGGCCGCCTACGAGCAGTACTTC
CASSLMGQGAAYEQYF
>TRBV12-3/TRBV12-4|.|TRBJ1-5|few
TGTGCCAGCAGTTTAACGTCCGGGAATCAGCCCCAGCATTTT
CASSLTSGNQPQHF
>TRBV6-2/TRBV6-3|.|TRBJ2-7|few
TGTGCCAGCAGTCTTAGGACAGCGCCCTACGAGCAGTACTTC
CASSLRTAPYEQYF
>TRBV4-1|.|TRBJ2-7|.
TGCGCCAGCAGCCAGGCAGGGGGGTTTCAATACGAGCAGTACTTC
CASSQAGGFQYEQYF
>TRBV10-2|.|TRBJ2-2|.
TGCGCCAGCAGTGAGTCCGGCAGGGGGACTCACACCGGGGAGCTGTTTTTT
CASSESGRGTHTGELFF
>TRBV12-3/TRBV12-4|TRBD2|TRBJ2-7|many
TGTGCCAGCACCCGGGGGACTAGCGCTGCCTACGAGCAGTACTTC
CASTRGTSAAYEQYF
>TRBV11-2|TRBD2|TRBJ2-3|many
TGTGCCAGCAGCCCTAGCGGGAGGCCCACAGATACGCAGTATTTT
CASSPSGRPTDTQYF
>TRBV7-9|TRBD1|TRBJ1-1|.
TGTGCCAGCAGCCAAGACAGGGCTGGCGCAGCTTTCTTT
CASSQDRAGAAFF
>TRBV5-1|.|TRBJ2-7|many
TGCGCCAGCAGCTTGGCAGGGTCAGCGTACGAGCAGTACTTC
CASSLAGSAYEQYF
>TRBV18|.|TRBJ2-5|many
TGTGCCAGCAGTTCCGGACAGCAAGAGACCCAGTACTTC
CASSSGQQETQYF
>TRBV30|.|TRBJ2-2|.
TGTGCCTGGAAGGGACCCCAGGGATTTGGTTTTCCGGGGGAGCTGTTTTTT
CAWKGPQGFGFPGELFF
>TRBV11-2|TRBD2|TRBJ2-2|many
TGTGCCAGCAGCTTAGGCCCTCGTGGCGGGGGGGCCGGGGAGCTGTTTTTT
CASSLGPRGGGAGELFF
>TRBV6-2/TRBV6-3|.|TRBJ2-7|many
TGTGCCTCTCATAGAGGGGATTCCTACGAGCAGTACTTC
CASHRGDSYEQYF
>TRBV30|.|TRBJ2-1|few
TGTGCCTGGAGTGTATGGGGGACCATCCATGAGCAGTTCTTC
CAWSVWGTIHEQFF
>TRBV7-9|.|TRBJ2-1|many
TGTGCCAGCAGCTTGGGAGACGGCCACCCCGGTGAGCAGTTCTTC
CASSLGDGHPGEQFF
>TRBV5-1|TRBD2|TRBJ2-1|many
TGTGCCAGCAGGACGGGGACTAGCGGGCTAGATGAGCAGTTCTTC
CASRTGTSGLDEQFF
>TRBV28|.|TRBJ2-5|many
TGTGCCAGCAGTTCTCCGGTCAGGGGTATTTTAGAGACCCAGTACTTC
CASSSPVRGILETQYF
>TRBV5-1|.|TRBJ2-5|few
TGCGCCAGCAGCCCCGGGACTTACCAAGAGACCCAGTACTTC
CASSPGTYQETQYF
>TRBV13|.|TRBJ2-7|many
TGTGCCAGCAGGGCCGTAGCCCTGGGGGAGCAGTACTTC
CASRAVALGEQYF
>TRBV5-1|TRBD1|TRBJ1-2|.
TGCGCCAGCAGCCGGGACAGAGTAAGTGGCTATGGCTACACCTTC
CASSRDRVSGYGYTF
>TRBV4-1|.|TRBJ2-5|.
TGCGCCAGCAGCCAAGTTAGTCTTTTACAAGAGACCCAGTACTTC
CASSQVSLLQETQYF